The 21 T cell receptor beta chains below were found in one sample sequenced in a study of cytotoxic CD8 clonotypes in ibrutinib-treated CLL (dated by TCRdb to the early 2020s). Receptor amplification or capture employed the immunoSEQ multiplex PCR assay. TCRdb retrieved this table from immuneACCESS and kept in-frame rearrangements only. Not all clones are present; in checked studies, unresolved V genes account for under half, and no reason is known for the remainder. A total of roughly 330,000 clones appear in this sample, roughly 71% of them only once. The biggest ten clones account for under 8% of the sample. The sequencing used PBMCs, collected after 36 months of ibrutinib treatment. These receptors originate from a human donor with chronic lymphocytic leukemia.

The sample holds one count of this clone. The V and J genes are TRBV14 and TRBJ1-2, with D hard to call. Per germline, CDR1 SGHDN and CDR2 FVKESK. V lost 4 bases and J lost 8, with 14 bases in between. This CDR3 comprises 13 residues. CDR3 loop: CASSRTGPIGYTF. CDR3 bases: TGTGCCAGCAGCCGGACGGGCCCTATAGGCTACACCTTC.

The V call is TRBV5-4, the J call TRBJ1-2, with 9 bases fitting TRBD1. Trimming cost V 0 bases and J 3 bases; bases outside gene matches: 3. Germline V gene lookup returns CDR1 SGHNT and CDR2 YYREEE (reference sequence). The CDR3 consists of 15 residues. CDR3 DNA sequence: TGTGCCAGCAGCTTGGAACAGGGGGCTGACTATGGCTACACCTTC. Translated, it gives CASSLEQGADYGYTF.

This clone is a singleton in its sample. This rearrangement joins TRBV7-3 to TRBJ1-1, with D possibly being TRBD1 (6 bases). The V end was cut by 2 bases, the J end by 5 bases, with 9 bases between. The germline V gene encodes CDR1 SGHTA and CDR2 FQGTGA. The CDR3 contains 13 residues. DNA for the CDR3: TGTGCCAGCAGCTTAGGAACAGGGACTGAAGCTTTCTTT. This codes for CASSLGTGTEAFF.

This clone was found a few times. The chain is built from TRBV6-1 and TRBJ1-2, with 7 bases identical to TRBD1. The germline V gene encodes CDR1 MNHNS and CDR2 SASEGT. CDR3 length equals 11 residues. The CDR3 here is CVGGSLWGYTF. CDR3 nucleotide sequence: TGTGTAGGGGGCTCCCTTTGGGGCTACACCTTC.

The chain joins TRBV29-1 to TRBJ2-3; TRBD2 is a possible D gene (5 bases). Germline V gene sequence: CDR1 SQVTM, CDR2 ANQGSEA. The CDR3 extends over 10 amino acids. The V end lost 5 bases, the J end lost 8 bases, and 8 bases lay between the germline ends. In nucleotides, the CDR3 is TGCAGCGTTTTAGAGGGTACGCAGTATTTT. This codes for CSVLEGTQYF.

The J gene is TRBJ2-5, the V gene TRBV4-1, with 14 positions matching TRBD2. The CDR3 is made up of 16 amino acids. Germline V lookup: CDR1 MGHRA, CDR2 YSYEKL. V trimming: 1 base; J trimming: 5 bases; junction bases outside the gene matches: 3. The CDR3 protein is CASSQAGTSGGETQYF. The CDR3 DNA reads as TGCGCCAGCAGCCAAGCCGGGACTAGCGGGGGCGAGACCCAGTACTTC.

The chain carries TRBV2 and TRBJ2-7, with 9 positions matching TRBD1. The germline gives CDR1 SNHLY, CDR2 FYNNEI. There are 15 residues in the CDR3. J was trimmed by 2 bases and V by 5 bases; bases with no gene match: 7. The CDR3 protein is CASSSPGQGPYEQYF. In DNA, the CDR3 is TGTGCCAGCAGTTCCCCGGGACAGGGACCCTACGAGCAGTACTTC.

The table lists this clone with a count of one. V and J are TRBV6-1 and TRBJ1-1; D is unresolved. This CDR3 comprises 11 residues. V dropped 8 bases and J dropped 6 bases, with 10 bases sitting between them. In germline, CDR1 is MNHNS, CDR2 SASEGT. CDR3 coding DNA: TGTGCCAGCGGTCGGGGTTCTGAAGCTTTCTTT. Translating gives CASGRGSEAFF.

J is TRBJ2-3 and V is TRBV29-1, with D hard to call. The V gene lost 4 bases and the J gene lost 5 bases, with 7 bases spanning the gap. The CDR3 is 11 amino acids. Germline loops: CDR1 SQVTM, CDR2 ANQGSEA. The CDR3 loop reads CSVGSLDTQYF. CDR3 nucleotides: TGCAGCGTTGGCAGTTTAGATACGCAGTATTTT.

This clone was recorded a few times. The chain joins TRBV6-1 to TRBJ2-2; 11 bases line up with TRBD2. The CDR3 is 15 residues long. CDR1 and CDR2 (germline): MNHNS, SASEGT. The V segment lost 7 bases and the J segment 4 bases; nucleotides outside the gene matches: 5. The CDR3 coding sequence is TGTGCCAGCACAACTAGCGGGGGACCCACCGGGGAGCTGTTTTTT. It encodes CASTTSGGPTGELFF.

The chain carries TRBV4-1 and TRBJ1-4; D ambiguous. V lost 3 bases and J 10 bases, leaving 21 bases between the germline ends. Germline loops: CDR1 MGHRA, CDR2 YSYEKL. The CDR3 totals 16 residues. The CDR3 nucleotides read TGCGCCAGCAGCCAGCCCGCCCTCGGAGTTGGCGGAAAACTGTTTTTT. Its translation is CASSQPALGVGGKLFF.

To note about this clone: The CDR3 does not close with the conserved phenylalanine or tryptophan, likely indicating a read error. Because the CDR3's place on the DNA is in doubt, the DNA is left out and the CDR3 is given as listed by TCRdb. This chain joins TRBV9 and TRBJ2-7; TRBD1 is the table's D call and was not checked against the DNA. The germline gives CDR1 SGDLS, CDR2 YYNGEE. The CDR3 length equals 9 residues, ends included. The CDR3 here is CASSSSGLP.

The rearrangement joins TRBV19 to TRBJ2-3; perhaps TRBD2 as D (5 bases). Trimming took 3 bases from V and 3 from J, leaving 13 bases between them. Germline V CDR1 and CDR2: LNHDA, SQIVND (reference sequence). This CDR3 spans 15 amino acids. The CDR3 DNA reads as TGTGCCAGTAGTATCGGACGGGGAAAAACAGATACGCAGTATTTT. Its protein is CASSIGRGKTDTQYF.

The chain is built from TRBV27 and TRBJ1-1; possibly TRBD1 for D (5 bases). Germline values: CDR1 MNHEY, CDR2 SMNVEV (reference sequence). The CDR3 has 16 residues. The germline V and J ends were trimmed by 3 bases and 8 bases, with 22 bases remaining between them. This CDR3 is CASSFRQRAWNHEAFF. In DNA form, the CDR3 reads TGTGCCAGCAGTTTTAGACAGAGGGCGTGGAACCACGAAGCTTTCTTT.

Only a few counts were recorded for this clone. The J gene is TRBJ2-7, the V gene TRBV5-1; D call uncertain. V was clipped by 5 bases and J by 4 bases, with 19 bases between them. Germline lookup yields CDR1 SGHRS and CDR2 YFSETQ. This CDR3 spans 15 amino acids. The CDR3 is CASSSKPAGPYEQYF. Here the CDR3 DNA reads TGCGCCAGCAGTTCGAAGCCGGCAGGTCCGTACGAGCAGTACTTC.

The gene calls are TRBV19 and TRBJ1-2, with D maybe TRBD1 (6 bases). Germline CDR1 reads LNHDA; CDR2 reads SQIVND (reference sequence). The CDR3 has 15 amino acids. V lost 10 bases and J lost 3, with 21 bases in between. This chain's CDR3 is CATSETGGGHYGYTF. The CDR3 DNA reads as TGTGCCACCTCAGAGACAGGTGGAGGGCACTATGGCTACACCTTC.

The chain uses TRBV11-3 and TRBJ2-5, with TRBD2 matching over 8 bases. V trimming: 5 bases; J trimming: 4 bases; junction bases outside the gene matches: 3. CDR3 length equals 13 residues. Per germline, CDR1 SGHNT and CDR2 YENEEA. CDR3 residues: CASSPREGETQYF. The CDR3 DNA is TGTGCCAGCAGCCCCCGGGAGGGAGAGACCCAGTACTTC.

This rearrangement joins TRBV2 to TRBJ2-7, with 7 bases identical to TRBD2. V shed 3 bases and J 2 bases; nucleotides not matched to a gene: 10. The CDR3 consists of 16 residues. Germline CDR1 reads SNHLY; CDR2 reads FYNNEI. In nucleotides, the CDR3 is TGTGCCAGCAGTGAGGTTGGAGCGGGAACAACCTACGAGCAGTACTTC. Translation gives CASSEVGAGTTYEQYF.

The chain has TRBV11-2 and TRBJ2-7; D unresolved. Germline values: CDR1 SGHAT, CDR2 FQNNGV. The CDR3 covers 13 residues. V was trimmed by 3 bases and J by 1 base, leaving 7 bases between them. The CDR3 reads CASSFLRSYEQYF. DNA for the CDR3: TGTGCCAGCAGCTTTCTCCGATCCTACGAGCAGTACTTC.

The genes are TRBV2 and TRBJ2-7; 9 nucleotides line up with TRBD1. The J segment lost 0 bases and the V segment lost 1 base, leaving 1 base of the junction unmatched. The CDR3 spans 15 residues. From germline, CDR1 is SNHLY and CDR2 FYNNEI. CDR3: CASSEGDRASYEQYF. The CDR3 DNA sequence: TGTGCCAGCAGTGAAGGGGACAGGGCCTCCTACGAGCAGTACTTC.

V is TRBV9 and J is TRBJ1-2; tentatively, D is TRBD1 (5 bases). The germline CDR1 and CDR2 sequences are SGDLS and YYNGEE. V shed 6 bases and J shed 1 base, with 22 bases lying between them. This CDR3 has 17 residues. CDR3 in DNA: TGTGCCAGCACCCGGGGCGAGGGACGGGACTTTAACTATGGCTACACCTTC. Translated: CASTRGEGRDFNYGYTF.